The rows below give T cell receptor beta chains drawn from one sample of a study of cytomegalovirus exposure and HLA in healthy donors. TCRdb's copy holds only in-frame clones and misses some; the assay was immunoSEQ multiplex PCR. The sample has under 200,000 clones; over 70% are singletons. The sample comprised PBMCs. Receptors were obtained from a man in his forties or fifties in good health and CMV-seronegative. CDR3s include the opening cysteine and the closing phenylalanine or tryptophan. A D gene is named only where the DNA matches it firmly. Some rows mark clone size as missing; the rest say once, few, many or name a class of expanded clone.

>TRBV7-2|TRBD2|TRBJ2-1|NA
TGTGCCAGCAGCCCCAGGACTAGCGGGGGCAACAATGAGCAGTTCTTC
CASSPRTSGGNNEQFF
>TRBV7-2|TRBD1|TRBJ2-5|NA
TGTGCCAGCAGCTTAGACAGGGGGTCAGAGACCCAGTACTTC
CASSLDRGSETQYF
>TRBV6-1|NA|TRBJ2-1|NA
TGTGCCAGCAGTGACTGGGGAGGTGGGTGGGGTGAGCAGTTCTTC
CASSDWGGGWGEQFF
>TRBV4-2|TRBD2|TRBJ2-7|once
TGTGCCAGCAGCTACCCTAGCGGGGACATCTACGAGCAGTACTTC
CASSYPSGDIYEQYF
>TRBV28|NA|TRBJ1-2|NA
TGTGCCAGCAGTTTAAAGGGACGGGAGGTCTATGGCTACACCTTC
CASSLKGREVYGYTF
>TRBV9|TRBD2|TRBJ2-5|NA
TGTGCCAGCAGCGTAGGGGCTAGCGGGGGGCCGGGGGAGACCCAGTACTTC
CASSVGASGGPGETQYF
>TRBV2|NA|TRBJ2-5|few
TGTGCCAGCAGTCCGGGGGAGGAGACCCAGTACTTC
CASSPGEETQYF
>TRBV27|NA|TRBJ2-7|NA
TGTGCCAGCAGTTTCGGGGGAATACCCTACGAGCAGTACTTC
CASSFGGIPYEQYF
>TRBV21-1|NA|TRBJ2-5|once
TGTGCCAGCAGCCCCCGTTCGATTACTTTCCCGGAGACCCAGTACTTC
CASSPRSITFPETQYF
>TRBV11-2|NA|TRBJ2-7|NA
TGTGCCAGCAGCCCCCGGACAGCTTCCCTTACCTACGAGCAGTACTTC
CASSPRTASLTYEQYF
>TRBV11-1|TRBD1|TRBJ1-4|NA
TGTGCCAGCAGCTGGGGACAGGCCTGGACTAATGAAAAACTGTTTTTT
CASSWGQAWTNEKLFF
>TRBV6-6|TRBD1|TRBJ2-2|NA
TGTGCCAGCAGTCGGACAGGGGGCACCGGGGAGCTGTTTTTT
CASSRTGGTGELFF
>TRBV5-1|NA|TRBJ1-6|NA
TGCGCCAGCAGCTTAGCAGGGATTTCCTATAATTCACCCCTCCACTTT
CASSLAGISYNSPLHF
>TRBV4-3|TRBD2|TRBJ2-3|few
TGCGCCAGCAGCCAAGCTCCGGGGGGAAACACAGATACGCAGTATTTT
CASSQAPGGNTDTQYF
>TRBV5-8|TRBD1|TRBJ1-4|NA
TGTGCCAGCCAATTGACAGGGGGGTTTATTGGTGAAAAACTGTTTTTT
CASQLTGGFIGEKLFF
>TRBV6-5|NA|TRBJ1-1|once
TGTGCCAGCAGTTACTCGAACACAAATGAAGCTTTCTTT
CASSYSNTNEAFF
>TRBV7-2|TRBD2|TRBJ2-5|NA
TGTGCCAGCAGCTTAGGATCGGGAGGGTGGGGAGAGACCCAGTACTTC
CASSLGSGGWGETQYF
>TRBV7-2|TRBD2|TRBJ2-5|NA
TGTGCCAGCAGCGGTCCGGGACTAGCGAAGGAGACCCAGTACTTC
CASSGPGLAKETQYF
>TRBV29-1|NA|TRBJ1-1|few
TGCAGCGTTGATCCACACGCAGGTCGGACTGAAGCTTTCTTT
CSVDPHAGRTEAFF
>TRBV7-2|NA|TRBJ1-3|NA
TGTGCCAGCAGCTTAGTCAGGGCCACTCTATCTGGAAACACCATATATTTT
CASSLVRATLSGNTIYF
>TRBV7-2|TRBD2|TRBJ2-2|NA
TGTGCCAGCAGCCTGGGCGGGGGGCCAACCGGGGAGCTGTTTTTT
CASSLGGGPTGELFF
>TRBV6-4|TRBD2|TRBJ2-1|once
TGTGCCAGCAGTTCGGAGCGGGGGAATGAGCAGTTCTTC
CASSSERGNEQFF
>TRBV9|TRBD1|TRBJ1-5|few
TGTGCCAGCAGCGTAGCCCTGACAGGGGACTCCTATAGCAATCAGCCCCAGCATTTT
CASSVALTGDSYSNQPQHF
>TRBV6-5|TRBD1|TRBJ2-1|NA
TGTGCCAGCAGCAAGGGCGGGACAGGGCTGAATGAGCAGTTCTTC
CASSKGGTGLNEQFF
>TRBV30|TRBD1|TRBJ1-1|NA
TGTGCCTGGAGCGGGACAGCTCGGAACACTGAGGCTTTCTTT
CAWSGTARNTEAFF
>TRBV2|NA|TRBJ1-6|NA
TGTGCCAGCAGTGAATCGGGGAGGAATTCACCCCTCCACTTT
CASSESGRNSPLHF
>TRBV18|TRBD1|TRBJ1-1|NA
TGTGCCAGCCCACCTAAACAGGGGGCAACGAATGAAGCTTTCTTT
CASPPKQGATNEAFF
>TRBV5-1|TRBD2|TRBJ2-2|few
TGCGCCAGCAGAACCGGCGGGGGGCTGGCCGGGGAGCTGTTTTTT
CASRTGGGLAGELFF
>TRBV6-5|NA|TRBJ2-3|few
TGTGCCAGCAGTGCGGGACGGCGGGGAGATACGCAGTATTTT
CASSAGRRGDTQYF